The 11 T cell receptor beta chains below come from one sample, sequenced in a study of T cells in Graves' hyperthyroidism and ophthalmopathy. RNA transcripts were the template for amplifying TCR beta CDR3 regions. Primed by the HTBI set, a first-round RT-PCR was run on the TCR CDR3. TCRdb redid the calling of the multiplex PCR reads with MiXCR, one entry per CDR3 protein. Among a few hundred thousand distinct CDR3 sequences listed, under 60% were seen once. Specimen: peripheral blood or thyroid tissue (not recorded which). The receptors were gathered from a woman younger than 30 with Graves' hyperthyroidism.

The chain uses TRBV19 and TRBJ1-5; 9 positions match TRBD1. The J segment lost 6 bases and the V segment lost 6 bases, leaving 6 bases of the junction unmatched. This CDR3 spans 14 amino acids. The germline CDR1 and CDR2 sequences are LNHDA and SQIVND (reference sequence). CDR3 in amino acids: CASRPQGAGQPQHF. The CDR3 region has the DNA TGTGCCAGTAGGCCACAGGGGGCTGGTCAGCCCCAGCATTTT.

This chain connects TRBV20-1 to TRBJ1-4; weak D call: TRBD1 (5 bases). CDR1 is DFQATT and CDR2 is SNEGSKA in the germline V gene (reference sequence). Trimming pared 6 bases from V and 3 bases from J, leaving 14 bases between. The CDR3 contains 14 residues. This CDR3 reads CSALGVRANEKLFF. The CDR3 DNA reads as TGCAGTGCCCTGGGGGTTCGGGCTAATGAAAAACTGTTTTTT.

The chain has TRBV2 and TRBJ2-1; TRBD1 aligns across 10 bases. Trimming removed 6 bases from V and 0 bases from J; junction bases left unmatched: 8. The CDR3 consists of 17 residues. Germline V gene lookup returns CDR1 SNHLY and CDR2 FYNNEI. This CDR3 is CASSEDRGFRSYNEQFF. CDR3 DNA: TGTGCCAGCAGCGAGGACAGGGGGTTTCGCTCCTACAATGAGCAGTTCTTC.

This clonotype has a handful of counts. This chain uses TRBV30 with TRBJ1-2; maybe TRBD1 (5 bases). Trimming took 2 bases from V and 8 from J, leaving 21 bases between them. This CDR3 has 15 amino acids. Germline CDR1 is GTSNPN and CDR2 is SVGIG (reference sequence). As DNA, the CDR3 is TGTGCCTGGAGTCCAGACCCCCGGGACCAAGGAGGCTACACCTTC. Translation gives CAWSPDPRDQGGYTF.

At least ten counts were recorded for this clonotype. This chain uses TRBV2 with TRBJ1-1, with D hard to call. The V gene's germline CDR1 is SNHLY and CDR2 FYNNEI. The CDR3 extends over 17 amino acids. V was trimmed by 5 bases and J by 1 base, leaving 20 bases between them. CDR3 sequence (DNA): TGTGCCAGCAGTTTTCCGAGCCTGACAAGGGAGAACACTGAAGCTTTCTTT. Translation gives CASSFPSLTRENTEAFF.

The chain combines TRBV20-1 with TRBJ2-2; TRBD1 aligns across 11 bases. Germline values: CDR1 DFQATT, CDR2 SNEGSKA (reference sequence). The V segment lost 6 bases and the J segment 7 bases; nucleotides outside the gene matches: 7. This CDR3 is built from 14 residues. Written as DNA, the CDR3 is TGCAGTGCCGGGGGGACAGGGGGGAGCGGGGAGCTGTTTTTT. It encodes CSAGGTGGSGELFF.

This clonotype was observed many times. V usage is TRBV11-3 and J usage is TRBJ2-7; D possibly corresponds to TRBD1 (7 bases). The CDR3 has 14 residues. Germline values: CDR1 SGHNT, CDR2 YENEEA. V shed 0 bases and J shed 4 bases, with 10 bases lying between them. In DNA, the CDR3 is TGTGCCAGCAGCTTAGAACAGGGGAGGTACGAGCAGTACTTC. The encoded protein is CASSLEQGRYEQYF.

This clonotype showed up just once. The rearrangement joins TRBV12-3 or TRBV12-4 to TRBJ1-1, with D tentatively TRBD1 (5 bases). The CDR3 runs to 13 residues. The germline V and J ends were trimmed by 4 bases and 5 bases, with 11 bases remaining between them. The CDR3: CASSWGGLTEAFF. DNA for the CDR3: TGTGCCAGCAGTTGGGGGGGTTTGACTGAAGCTTTCTTT.

Many counts were recorded for this clonotype. The genes are TRBV6-6 and TRBJ1-5; D is unresolved. The germline gives CDR1 MNHNY, CDR2 SVGAGI (reference sequence). The CDR3 contains 14 residues. V lost 1 base, J lost 6 bases, and 10 bases lay in between. The CDR3 sequence is CASSYFRESQPQHF. CDR3 nucleotide sequence: TGTGCCAGCAGTTACTTCCGGGAAAGTCAGCCCCAGCATTTT.

The V and J genes are TRBV10-3 and TRBJ1-2, with D perhaps TRBD1 (5 bases). Trimming took off 11 bases at V and 5 bases at J, with 18 bases between the two ends. The CDR3 runs to 13 residues. Germline lookup yields CDR1 ENHRY and CDR2 SYGVKD. The CDR3 sequence is CASGDGTDYGYTF. CDR3 DNA: TGTGCCTCCGGAGACGGGACGGATTATGGCTACACCTTC.

A remark on this clonotype: Compared with germline, one end of the junction differs, possibly owing to a read error. This sequence joins TRBV7-9 and TRBJ1-5; 12 bases align to TRBD1. This CDR3 contains 18 residues. The germline V gene encodes CDR1 SEHNR and CDR2 FQNEAQ (reference sequence). The CDR3 here is CASSSGPGQGAGNQPQHF. CDR3 in DNA: TGCGCCAGCAGCTCAGGACCGGGACAGGGGGCCGGCAATCAGCCCCAGCATTTT.